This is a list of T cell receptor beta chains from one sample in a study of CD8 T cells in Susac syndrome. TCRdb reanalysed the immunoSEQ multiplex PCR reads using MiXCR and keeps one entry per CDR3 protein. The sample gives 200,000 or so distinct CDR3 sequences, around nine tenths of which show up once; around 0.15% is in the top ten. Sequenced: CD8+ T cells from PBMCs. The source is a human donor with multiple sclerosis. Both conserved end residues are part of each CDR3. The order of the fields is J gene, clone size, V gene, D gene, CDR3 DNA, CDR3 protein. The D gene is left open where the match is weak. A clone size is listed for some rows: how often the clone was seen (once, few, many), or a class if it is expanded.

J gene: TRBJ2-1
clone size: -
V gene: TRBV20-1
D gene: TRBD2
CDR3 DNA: TGCAGTGCTAGAGCGGAGGGTAGCGGGCCTGTGGGGGAGCAGTTCTTC
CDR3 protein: CSARAEGSGPVGEQFF

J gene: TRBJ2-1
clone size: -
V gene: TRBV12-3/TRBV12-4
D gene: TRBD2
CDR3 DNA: TGTGCCAGCAGTTCTAGCGGAGTTTACAATGAGCAGTTCTTC
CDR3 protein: CASSSSGVYNEQFF

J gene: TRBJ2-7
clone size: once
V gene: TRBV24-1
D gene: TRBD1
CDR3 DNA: TGTGCCACCAGTGAACCGAGGACAGGGGGCAACGAGCAGTACTTC
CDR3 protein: CATSEPRTGGNEQYF

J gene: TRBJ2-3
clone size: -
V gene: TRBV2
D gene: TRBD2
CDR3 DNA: TGTGCCAGCAGTGAACGGGGGACTAGCAAGCAGTATTTT
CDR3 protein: CASSERGTSKQYF

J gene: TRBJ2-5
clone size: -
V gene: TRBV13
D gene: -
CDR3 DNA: TGTGCCAGCAGCCCGCGGGACGGAGCCGGGACCCAGTACTTC
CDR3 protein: CASSPRDGAGTQYF

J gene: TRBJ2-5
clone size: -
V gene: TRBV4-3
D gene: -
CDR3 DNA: TGCGCCAGCAGCCAGTCCCCGGCCTACCAAGAGACCCAGTACTTC
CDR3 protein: CASSQSPAYQETQYF

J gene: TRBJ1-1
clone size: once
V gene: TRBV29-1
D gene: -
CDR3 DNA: TGCAGCGTTGAGCCCGGGGTAACTGAAGCTTTCTTT
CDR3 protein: CSVEPGVTEAFF

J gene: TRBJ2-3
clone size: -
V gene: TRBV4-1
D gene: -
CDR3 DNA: TGCGCCAGCAGCCAAGCCCCCGGGACTTACACAGATACGCAGTATTTT
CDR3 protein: CASSQAPGTYTDTQYF

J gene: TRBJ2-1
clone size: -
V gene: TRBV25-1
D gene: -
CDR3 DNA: TGTGCCAGCAGTGGGGGTCTTGGCGGGGTGACCAATGAGCAGTTCTTC
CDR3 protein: CASSGGLGGVTNEQFF

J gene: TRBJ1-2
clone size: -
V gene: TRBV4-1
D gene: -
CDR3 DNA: TGCGCCAGCAGCCCCGTAGCCAGGGTTGGCTACACCTTC
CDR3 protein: CASSPVARVGYTF

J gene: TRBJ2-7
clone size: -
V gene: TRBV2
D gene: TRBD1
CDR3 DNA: TGTGCCAGCAGCCCGGGACAGCGATTGAGCGAGCAGTACTTC
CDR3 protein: CASSPGQRLSEQYF

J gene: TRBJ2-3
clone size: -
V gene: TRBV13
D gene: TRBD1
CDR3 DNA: TGTGCCAGCAGCCAAGGACAGGGATTTTCAGATACGCAGTATTTT
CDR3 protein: CASSQGQGFSDTQYF

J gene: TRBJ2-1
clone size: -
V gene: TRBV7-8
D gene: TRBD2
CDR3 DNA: TGTGCCAGCAGCTTAGGGGGTCGGCGGGGGGCGTCCAATGAGCAGTTCTTC
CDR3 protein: CASSLGGRRGASNEQFF

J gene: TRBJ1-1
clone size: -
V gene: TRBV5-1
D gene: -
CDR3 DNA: TGCGCCAGCAGCTTGGCTCAGAGGGAGGCTGAAGCTTTCTTT
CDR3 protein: CASSLAQREAEAFF

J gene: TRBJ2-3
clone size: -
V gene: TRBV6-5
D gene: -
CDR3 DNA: TGTGCCAGCAGTTACTCGATAACTCCTAGCACAGATACGCAGTATTTT
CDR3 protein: CASSYSITPSTDTQYF

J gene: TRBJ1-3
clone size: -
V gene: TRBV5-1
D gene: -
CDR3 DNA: TGCGCCAGCAGCCCGGGACTGTACTCTGGAAACACCATATATTTT
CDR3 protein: CASSPGLYSGNTIYF

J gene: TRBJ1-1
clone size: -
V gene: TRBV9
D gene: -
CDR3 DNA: TGTGCCAGCAGCGTAGCGAGTGGCGCTGAAGCTTTCTTT
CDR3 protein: CASSVASGAEAFF

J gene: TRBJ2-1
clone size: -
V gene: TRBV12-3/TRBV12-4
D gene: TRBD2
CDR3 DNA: TGTGCCAGCAGTTCAACTAGCGGGGTCTACAATGAGCAGTTCTTC
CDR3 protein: CASSSTSGVYNEQFF

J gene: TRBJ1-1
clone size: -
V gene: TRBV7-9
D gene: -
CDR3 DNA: TGTGCCAGCAGCTTAGTGGGGGTATATGAAGCTTTCTTT
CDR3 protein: CASSLVGVYEAFF

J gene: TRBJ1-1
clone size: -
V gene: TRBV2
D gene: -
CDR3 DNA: TGTGCCAGGAAATCACAGGGCTACACTGAAGCTTTCTTT
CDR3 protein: CARKSQGYTEAFF

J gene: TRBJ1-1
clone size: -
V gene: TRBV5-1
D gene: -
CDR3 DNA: TGCGCCAGCAGCCCCTTACCGTCTACGCCCATGAACACTGAAGCTTTCTTT
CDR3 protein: CASSPLPSTPMNTEAFF

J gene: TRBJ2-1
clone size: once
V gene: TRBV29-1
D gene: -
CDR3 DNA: TGCAGCGTTGAAAAGGGAACCAGTAGGGAGAATGAGCAGTTCTTC
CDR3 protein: CSVEKGTSRENEQFF

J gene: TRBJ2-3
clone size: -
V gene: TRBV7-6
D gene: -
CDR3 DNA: TGTGCCAGCAGCTTTGACACCTATACCAGCACAGATACGCAGTATTTT
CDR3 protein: CASSFDTYTSTDTQYF

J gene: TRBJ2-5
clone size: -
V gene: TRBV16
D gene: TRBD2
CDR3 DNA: TGTGCCAGCAGCCGTGCGACTAGCGGGTCGACCCGGGGGGAGACCCAGTACTTC
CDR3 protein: CASSRATSGSTRGETQYF

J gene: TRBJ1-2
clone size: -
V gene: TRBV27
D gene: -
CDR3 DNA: TGTGCCAGCAGTTCCGCTGGGGGCAACTATGGCTACACCTTC
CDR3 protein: CASSSAGGNYGYTF

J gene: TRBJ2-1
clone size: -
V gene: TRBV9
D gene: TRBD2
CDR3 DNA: TGTGCCAGCAGCGTAGGGACTAGCGGGAGCAATGAGCAGTTCTTC
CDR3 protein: CASSVGTSGSNEQFF

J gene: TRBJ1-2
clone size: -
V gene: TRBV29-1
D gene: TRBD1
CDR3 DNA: TGCAGCGTTCCTGACAGGGCTTCGGGTGGCTACACCTTC
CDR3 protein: CSVPDRASGGYTF

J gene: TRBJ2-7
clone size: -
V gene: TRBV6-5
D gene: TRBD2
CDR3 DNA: TGTGCCAGCAGTTACTCGAGCGGGGGCGTGGGCGGGAGCTCCTACGAGCAGTACTTC
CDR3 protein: CASSYSSGGVGGSSYEQYF

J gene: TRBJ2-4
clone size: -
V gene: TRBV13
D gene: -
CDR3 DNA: TGTGCCAGCAGCTCGAGACAGTACCATTCCAAAAACATTCAGTACTTC
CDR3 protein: CASSSRQYHSKNIQYF